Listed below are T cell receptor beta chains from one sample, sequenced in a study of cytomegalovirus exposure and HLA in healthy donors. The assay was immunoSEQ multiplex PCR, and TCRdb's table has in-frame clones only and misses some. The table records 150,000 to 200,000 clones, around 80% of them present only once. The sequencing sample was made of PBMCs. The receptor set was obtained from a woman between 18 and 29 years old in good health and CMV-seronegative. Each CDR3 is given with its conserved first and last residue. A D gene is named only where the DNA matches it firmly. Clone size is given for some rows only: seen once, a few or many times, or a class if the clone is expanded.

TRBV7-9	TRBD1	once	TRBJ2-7	CASSLEDDLTGSF	TGTGCCAGCAGCTTAGAAGACGATTTGACAGGGAGTTTC
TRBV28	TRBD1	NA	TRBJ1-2	CASRYRGQNYGYTF	TGTGCCAGCAGGTACAGGGGCCAGAACTATGGCTACACCTTC
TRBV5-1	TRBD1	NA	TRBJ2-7	CASSPHGQGSYEQYF	TGCGCCAGCAGCCCCCACGGACAGGGGTCCTACGAGCAGTACTTC
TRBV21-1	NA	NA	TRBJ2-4	CASRGAGDIQYF	TGTGCCAGCAGGGGGGCGGGGGACATTCAGTACTTC
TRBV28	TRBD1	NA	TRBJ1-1	CASSTGGNTEAFF	TGTGCCAGCAGTACAGGGGGTAACACTGAAGCTTTCTTT
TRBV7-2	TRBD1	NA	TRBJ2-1	CASSLGPGQTYNEQFF	TGTGCCAGCAGCTTAGGGCCGGGACAGACTTACAATGAGCAGTTCTTC
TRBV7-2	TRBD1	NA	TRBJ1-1	CASSPQGGPEAFF	TGTGCCAGCAGCCCGCAGGGGGGACCTGAAGCTTTCTTT
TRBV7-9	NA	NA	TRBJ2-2	CASRFAGTGNTGELFF	TGTGCCAGCAGATTTGCCGGTACAGGGAACACCGGGGAGCTGTTTTTT
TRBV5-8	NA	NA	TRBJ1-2	CASSLRRPYGYTF	TGTGCCAGCAGCTTGAGGAGACCCTATGGCTACACCTTC
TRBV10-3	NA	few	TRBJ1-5	CAISEGVQGQPQHF	TGTGCCATCAGTGAGGGGGTGCAGGGTCAGCCCCAGCATTTT
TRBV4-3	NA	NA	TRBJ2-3	CASSQGGEHTQYF	TGCGCCAGCAGCCAAGGGGGAGAGCATACGCAGTATTTT
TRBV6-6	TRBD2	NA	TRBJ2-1	CASSPAGTSQFF	TGTGCCAGCAGTCCGGCCGGGACTAGTCAGTTCTTC
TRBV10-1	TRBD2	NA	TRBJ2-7	CASSESWLAGGDEQYF	TGCGCCAGCAGTGAGTCATGGCTAGCGGGAGGGGACGAGCAGTACTTC
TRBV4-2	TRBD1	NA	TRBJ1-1	CASSPETGALNTEAFF	TGTGCCAGCAGCCCGGAGACAGGGGCCCTGAACACTGAAGCTTTCTTT